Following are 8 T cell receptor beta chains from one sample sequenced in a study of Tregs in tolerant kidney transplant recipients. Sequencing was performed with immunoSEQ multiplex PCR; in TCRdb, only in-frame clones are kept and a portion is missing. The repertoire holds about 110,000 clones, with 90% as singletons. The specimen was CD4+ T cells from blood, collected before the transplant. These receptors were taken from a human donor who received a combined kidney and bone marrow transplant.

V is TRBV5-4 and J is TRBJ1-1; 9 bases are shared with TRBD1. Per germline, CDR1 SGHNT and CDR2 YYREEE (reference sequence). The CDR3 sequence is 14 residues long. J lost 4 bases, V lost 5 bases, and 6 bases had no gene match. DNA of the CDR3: TGTGCCAGCAGACACGACAGGGGGAGCACTGAAGCTTTCTTT. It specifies CASRHDRGSTEAFF. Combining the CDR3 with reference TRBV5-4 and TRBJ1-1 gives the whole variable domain ETGVTQSPTHLIKTRGQQVTLRCSSQSGHNTVSWYQQALGQGPQFIFQYYREEENGRGNFPPRFSGLQFPNYSSELNVNALELDDSALYLCASRHDRGSTEAFFGQGTRLTVV.

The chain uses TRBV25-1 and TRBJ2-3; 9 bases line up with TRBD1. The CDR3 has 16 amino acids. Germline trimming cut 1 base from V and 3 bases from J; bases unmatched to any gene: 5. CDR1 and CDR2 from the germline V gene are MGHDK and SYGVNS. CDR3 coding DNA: TGTGCCAGCAGTGAATCCTTGGGACAGGGAACAGATACGCAGTATTTT. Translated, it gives CASSESLGQGTDTQYF.

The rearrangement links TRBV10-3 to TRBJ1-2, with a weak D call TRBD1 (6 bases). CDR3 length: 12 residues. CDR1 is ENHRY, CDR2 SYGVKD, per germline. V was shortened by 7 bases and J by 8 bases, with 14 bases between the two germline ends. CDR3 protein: CAITEHRVGYTF. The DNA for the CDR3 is TGTGCCATCACCGAGCACAGGGTCGGCTACACCTTC.

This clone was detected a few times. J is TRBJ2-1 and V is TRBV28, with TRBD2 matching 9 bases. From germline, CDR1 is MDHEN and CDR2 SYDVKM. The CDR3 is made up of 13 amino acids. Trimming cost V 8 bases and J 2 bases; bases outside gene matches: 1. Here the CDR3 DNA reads TGTGCCAGCGGGACTAGCCCCTACAATGAGCAGTTCTTC. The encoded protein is CASGTSPYNEQFF.

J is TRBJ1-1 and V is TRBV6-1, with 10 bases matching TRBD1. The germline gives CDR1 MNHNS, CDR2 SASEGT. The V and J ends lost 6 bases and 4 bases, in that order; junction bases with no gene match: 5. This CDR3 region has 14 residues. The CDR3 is CASRGQGEGTEAFF. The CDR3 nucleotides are TGTGCCAGCAGAGGACAGGGGGAGGGCACTGAAGCTTTCTTT.

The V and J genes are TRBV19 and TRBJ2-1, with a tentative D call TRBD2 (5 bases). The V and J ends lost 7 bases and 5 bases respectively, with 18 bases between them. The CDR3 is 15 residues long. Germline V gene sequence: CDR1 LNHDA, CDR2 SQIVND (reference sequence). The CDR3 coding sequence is TGTGCCAGTACCCCCGATGGGCTAGCCGACAATGAGCAGTTCTTC. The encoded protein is CASTPDGLADNEQFF.

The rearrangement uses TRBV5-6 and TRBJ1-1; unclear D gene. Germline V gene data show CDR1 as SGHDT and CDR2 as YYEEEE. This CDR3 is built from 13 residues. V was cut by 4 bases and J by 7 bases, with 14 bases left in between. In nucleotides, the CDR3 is TGTGCCAGCAGCGCCCGGGGAAGACTTGAAGCTTTCTTT. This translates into CASSARGRLEAFF. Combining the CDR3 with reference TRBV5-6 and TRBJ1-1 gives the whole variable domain DAGVTQSPTHLIKTRGQQVTLRCSPKSGHDTVSWYQQALGQGPQFIFQYYEEEERQRGNFPDRFSGHQFPNYSSELNVNALLLGDSALYLCASSARGRLEAFFGQGTRLTVV.

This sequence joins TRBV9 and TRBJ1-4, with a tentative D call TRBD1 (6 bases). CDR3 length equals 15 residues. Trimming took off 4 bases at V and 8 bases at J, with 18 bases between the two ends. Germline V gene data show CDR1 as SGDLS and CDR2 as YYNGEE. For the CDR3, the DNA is TGTGCCAGCAGCCCCAGTGGGGACATCTACGAAAAACTGTTTTTT. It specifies CASSPSGDIYEKLFF.